Following are 17 T cell receptor beta chains from one sample sequenced in a study of a mutant IDH1 vaccine in newly diagnosed glioma. The table came from immunoSEQ multiplex PCR; TCRdb's copy has only in-frame clones and leaves some out. The sample has about 83,000 clones; approximately 80% are singletons. No antigen has been assigned to these receptors. Stated time point: week 47, end of study. A single vaccine dose contained 300 ug of mutant IDH1 20-mer peptide, and topical imiquimod was used with it. This sample comprised PBMCs, obtained from a glioma patient whose treatment included an IDH1 peptide vaccine. The receptors derive from a man aged 40-49 years with glioma.

The chain carries TRBV4-2 and TRBJ1-2; a weak D match, TRBD1 (5 bases). The CDR3 has 16 amino acids. Germline CDR1 LGHNA, CDR2 YNFKEQ. Trimming removed 1 base at V and 4 bases at J, with 16 bases between. The CDR3: CASSQVETRATYGYTF. For the CDR3, the DNA is TGTGCCAGCAGCCAAGTCGAAACCAGGGCCACCTATGGCTACACCTTC.

The gene calls are TRBV28 and TRBJ2-2, with 7 bases aligning to TRBD1. This CDR3 comprises 15 residues. CDR1 and CDR2 (germline): MDHEN, SYDVKM. Trimming at V came to 7 bases and at J to 0 bases, leaving 5 bases not matched to a gene. Written as DNA, the CDR3 is TGTGCCAGCACCCCAGGGGGAACGAACACCGGGGAGCTGTTTTTT. Protein product: CASTPGGTNTGELFF.

The chain links TRBV5-1 to TRBJ2-1; maybe TRBD2 (5 bases). With 4 bases removed from V and 6 bases from J, the gap between germline ends came to 17 bases. This CDR3 spans 15 amino acids. Germline V gene sequence: CDR1 SGHRS, CDR2 YFSETQ. The CDR3 is CASSQDFSIPNEQFF. The CDR3 nucleotides read TGCGCCAGCAGCCAGGACTTCTCCATCCCCAATGAGCAGTTCTTC.

This chain uses TRBV7-9 with TRBJ2-7, with D possibly being TRBD1 or TRBD2 (6 bases each). Germline V lookup: CDR1 SEHNR, CDR2 FQNEAQ (reference sequence). The CDR3 is made up of 12 amino acids. Trimming shortened V by 8 bases and J by 2 bases, and 10 bases separated the two germline ends. CDR3 DNA: TGTGCCAGCGGGGGGCTCACCTACGAGCAGTACTTC. Encoded protein: CASGGLTYEQYF.

The V call is TRBV4-3, the J call TRBJ1-4; D ambiguous. The germline V and J ends were trimmed by 6 bases and 4 bases, with 15 bases remaining between them. Germline V lookup: CDR1 LGHNA, CDR2 YSLEER. The CDR3 is made up of 15 amino acids. The chain's CDR3 is CASRASRRFNEKLFF. CDR3 sequence (DNA): TGCGCCAGCAGGGCATCTAGAAGGTTTAATGAAAAACTGTTTTTT.

This clone appeared once. This sample includes further DNA sequences coding for the same CDR3. The chain has TRBV19 and TRBJ2-1, with TRBD1 matching 7 bases. The V and J ends lost 7 bases and 0 bases, in that order; junction bases with no gene match: 6. Germline loops: CDR1 LNHDA, CDR2 SQIVND (reference sequence). The CDR3 length is 15 residues. CDR3 residues: CASTPDRSSYNEQFF. CDR3 coding DNA: TGTGCCAGTACTCCGGACAGGAGCTCCTACAATGAGCAGTTCTTC.

V usage is TRBV2 and J usage is TRBJ2-7, with 12 bases lining up with TRBD2. CDR1 is SNHLY and CDR2 is FYNNEI in the germline V gene. The CDR3 spans 19 residues. V lost 8 bases and J lost 5; bases outside the gene matches: 22. This chain's CDR3 is CASRPLGLAGGRGWDEQYF. CDR3 in DNA: TGTGCCAGCCGTCCGTTGGGGCTAGCGGGAGGGCGAGGATGGGACGAGCAGTACTTC. Supplemented by reference TRBV2 and TRBJ2-7, the full variable domain reads EPEVTQTPSHQVTQMGQEVILRCVPISNHLYFYWYRQILGQKVEFLVSFYNNEISEKSEIFDDQFSVERPDGSNFTLKIRSTKLEDSAMYFCASRPLGLAGGRGWDEQYFGPGTRLTVT.

This clone was detected only once. The chain recombines TRBV2 with TRBJ1-4, with D unresolved. Trimming took off 8 bases at V and 0 bases at J, with 19 bases between the two ends. This CDR3 is built from 17 residues. Germline V CDR1 and CDR2: SNHLY, FYNNEI. The CDR3 protein is CASAPLSGASTNEKLFF. CDR3 nucleotide sequence: TGTGCCAGCGCCCCCCTATCGGGAGCCTCAACTAATGAAAAACTGTTTTTT.

This clone was detected only once. The chain uses TRBV7-2 and TRBJ2-3; D ambiguous. V was trimmed by 2 bases and J by 5 bases, leaving 8 bases between them. CDR3 length: 13 amino acids. CDR1 is SGHTA, CDR2 FQGNSA, per germline. The CDR3 DNA follows: TGTGCCAGCAGCTTAATTAAACGAGATACGCAGTATTTT. As protein: CASSLIKRDTQYF.

The chain combines TRBV19 with TRBJ2-1, with D perhaps TRBD2 (5 bases). The CDR3 covers 13 residues. Between the trimmed V and J ends, which lost 7 bases and 7 bases, there was a span of 14 bases. Germline V CDR1 and CDR2: LNHDA, SQIVND (reference sequence). CDR3 sequence: CASTSGIANEQFF. CDR3 coding DNA: TGTGCCAGTACATCCGGGATCGCGAATGAGCAGTTCTTC.

The rearrangement links TRBV6-5 to TRBJ2-7, with D unresolved. The germline gives CDR1 MNHEY, CDR2 SVGAGI. Trimming stripped 0 bases from V and 2 bases from J, with 11 bases between. This CDR3 contains 15 residues. In nucleotides, the CDR3 is TGTGCCAGCAGTTACTCGAAGGCTTACACCTACGAGCAGTACTTC. Translation gives CASSYSKAYTYEQYF.

This clone has just a few counts. The chain couples TRBV7-9 to TRBJ1-3; TRBD1 aligns across 7 bases. Looked up from germline, CDR1 is SEHNR and CDR2 is FQNEAQ (reference sequence). The CDR3 length is 13 residues. The V and J ends lost 11 bases and 4 bases, in that order; junction bases with no gene match: 8. CDR3 nucleotide sequence: TGTGCCGGAAGCAGGGGGGCAGGAAACACCATATATTTT. Its translation is CAGSRGAGNTIYF. The entire variable domain, with the rest obtained from reference TRBV7-9 and TRBJ1-3, is as follows: DTGVSQNPRHKITKRGQNVTFRCDPISEHNRLYWYRQTLGQGPEFLTYFQNEAQLEKSRLLSDRFSAERPKGSFSTLEIQRTEQGDSAMYLCAGSRGAGNTIYFGEGSWLTVV.

V gene TRBV18 combines with J gene TRBJ1-2, with 7 bases identical to TRBD1. Germline V lookup: CDR1 KGHSH, CDR2 LQKENI. Trimming at V came to 3 bases and at J to 1 base, leaving 5 bases not matched to a gene. This CDR3 is built from 15 residues. The CDR3 is CASSPDRVLNYGYTF. The CDR3, as DNA: TGTGCCAGCTCACCCGACAGGGTCCTTAACTATGGCTACACCTTC.

The V and J genes are TRBV11-2 and TRBJ1-3; tentative D call: TRBD1 (6 bases). Germline CDR1 SGHAT, CDR2 FQNNGV. V was shortened by 1 base and J by 4 bases, with 11 bases between the two germline ends. The length of the CDR3 is 15 residues. CDR3 residues: CASSLVSGTGNTIYF. The CDR3 DNA reads as TGTGCCAGCAGCTTAGTGTCCGGGACAGGAAACACCATATATTTT.

The chain couples TRBV7-2 to TRBJ2-2; unclear D gene. The CDR3 extends over 14 amino acids. Between the trimmed V and J ends, which lost 5 bases and 7 bases, there was a span of 14 bases. Germline V gene sequence: CDR1 SGHTA, CDR2 FQGNSA. DNA for the CDR3: TGTGCCAGCAGCCCCTCGGCGGTCGTCGGGGAGCTGTTTTTT. Its protein product is CASSPSAVVGELFF.

J is TRBJ2-5 and V is TRBV7-9; 7 nucleotides match TRBD1. The CDR3 has 16 amino acids. Trimming removed 0 bases from V and 3 bases from J; junction bases left unmatched: 7. CDR1 and CDR2 (germline): SEHNR, FQNEAQ (reference sequence). CDR3 amino acids: CASSLAANRGEETQYF. Written as DNA, the CDR3 is TGTGCCAGCAGCTTAGCGGCCAACAGGGGTGAAGAGACCCAGTACTTC.

The chain couples TRBV5-1 to TRBJ2-6, with 8 bases fitting TRBD2. The CDR3 runs 17 residues. With 2 bases clipped from V and 1 base from J, the junction kept 5 bases outside the gene matches. Germline-derived CDR1 and CDR2 are SGHRS and YFSETQ. The CDR3 reads CASSFGREASGANVLTF. The DNA for the CDR3 is TGCGCCAGCAGCTTCGGGAGGGAGGCTTCTGGGGCCAACGTCCTGACTTTC. The variable domain in full, completed from reference TRBV5-1 and TRBJ2-6, reads KAGVTQTPRYLIKTRGQQVTLSCSPISGHRSVSWYQQTPGQGLQFLFEYFSETQRNKGNFPGRFSGRQFSNSRSEMNVSTLELGDSALYLCASSFGREASGANVLTFGAGSRLTVL.